The clone carrying this T cell receptor (beta chain) was detected only a few times. The antigen remains undetermined. The data derive from a study of blood T cells in healthy people across ages. Findings of the study overall: Across the age range, TCR beta diversity per million T cells fell in a roughly linear way. Diversity estimates from one million T cells were considered underestimates.

CDR3 length equals 15 residues. Looked up from germline, CDR1 is MNHEY and CDR2 is SMNVEV (reference sequence). The V gene end was trimmed by 7 bases and the J gene end by 4 bases; junction bases not matched to a gene: 7. With a J-beta primer mix and a sample-barcoded 5' primer, a second PCR ran 7 to 11 cycles. Each cDNA molecule received a tag from a template-switch adaptor that had 12 random nucleotides. The yield of each sample was at least 3 million CDR3-containing paired-end reads. TCRdb re-called the 5' RACE reads through MiXCR, storing one row per CDR3 protein. The table has about 1,600,000 distinct CDR3 sequences, approximately 38% seen once.

The chain employs TRBV27 and TRBJ1-4; 9 nucleotides align to TRBD1. Sequenced sample: blood. This sequence originates from a woman in her late teens or twenties in good health. The CDR3 DNA sequence: TGTGCCAGCACCGCTGTGGGACAGGGTAATGAAAAACTGTTTTTT. Protein: CASTAVGQGNEKLFF.